A selection of T cell receptor beta chains follows, all from one sample in a study of cytomegalovirus exposure and HLA in healthy donors. Libraries were prepared by immunoSEQ multiplex PCR; TCRdb keeps only in-frame clonotypes and omits some of them. The table lists 80,000 to 95,000 clones, roughly 79% of them singletons. Sequenced input: PBMCs. The receptors were sampled from a woman aged 25 to 39 in good health and CMV-seronegative. Both conserved end residues are part of each CDR3. D genes are given only for firm matches. Where a row states a size, it is once, few, many or the class of an expanded clone; other rows omit it.

V: TRBV7-2
size: NA
J: TRBJ2-2
D: NA
CDR3: CASSRGRLNTGELFF
DNA: TGTGCCAGCAGCCGTGGCAGGTTGAACACCGGGGAGCTGTTTTTT

V: TRBV28
size: NA
J: TRBJ2-7
D: NA
CDR3: CASSLRSEQYF
DNA: TGTGCCAGCAGTTTACGGAGCGAGCAGTACTTC

V: TRBV15
size: NA
J: TRBJ2-2
D: NA
CDR3: CATSSAWSGELFF
DNA: TGTGCCACCAGCTCCGCTTGGAGCGGGGAGCTGTTTTTT

V: TRBV6-1
size: once
J: TRBJ2-3
D: NA
CDR3: CASSGRGTFLSGDTQYF
DNA: TGTGCCAGCAGTGGACGGGGGACTTTCCTTAGTGGAGATACGCAGTATTTT

V: TRBV6-4
size: NA
J: TRBJ2-1
D: NA
CDR3: CASSDSSSPNNEQFF
DNA: TGTGCCAGCAGTGACTCGTCTAGCCCGAACAATGAGCAGTTCTTC

V: TRBV19
size: NA
J: TRBJ2-2
D: TRBD1
CDR3: CASSIQGDTGELFF
DNA: TGTGCCAGTAGTATACAGGGGGACACCGGGGAGCTGTTTTTT

V: TRBV27
size: NA
J: TRBJ2-1
D: TRBD1
CDR3: CASSFITGTGRNNEQFF
DNA: TGTGCCAGCAGTTTTATCACCGGGACAGGGCGTAACAATGAGCAGTTCTTC

V: TRBV5-1
size: NA
J: TRBJ2-1
D: NA
CDR3: CASSLGPSNEQFF
DNA: TGCGCCAGCAGCTTGGGACCTAGCAATGAGCAGTTCTTC

V: TRBV7-9
size: NA
J: TRBJ1-5
D: NA
CDR3: CASSLSNGLVNQPQHF
DNA: TGTGCCAGCAGCTTAAGTAACGGACTGGTCAATCAGCCCCAGCATTTT

V: TRBV2
size: few
J: TRBJ2-7
D: NA
CDR3: CASSVEGGARYEQYF
DNA: TGTGCCAGCAGTGTTGAGGGGGGGGCACGATACGAGCAGTACTTC

V: TRBV29-1
size: NA
J: TRBJ2-5
D: NA
CDR3: CSAGVQGETQYF
DNA: TGCAGCGCCGGGGTCCAGGGGGAGACCCAGTACTTC

V: TRBV28
size: NA
J: TRBJ1-1
D: NA
CDR3: CAGRSGGSTEAFF
DNA: TGTGCCGGACGAAGCGGAGGGAGCACTGAAGCTTTCTTT

V: TRBV6-6
size: NA
J: TRBJ2-5
D: TRBD2
CDR3: CASSYGTGGETQYF
DNA: TGTGCCAGCAGTTACGGGACGGGAGGGGAGACCCAGTACTTC

V: TRBV5-1
size: NA
J: TRBJ2-7
D: TRBD2
CDR3: CASSPGLAGGPYEQYF
DNA: TGCGCCAGCAGCCCGGGACTAGCGGGAGGACCCTACGAGCAGTACTTC

V: TRBV5-3
size: NA
J: TRBJ1-4
D: TRBD1
CDR3: CARSSGGGWTGNEKLFF
DNA: TGTGCCAGAAGCTCTGGGGGTGGGTGGACAGGGAATGAAAAACTGTTTTTT

V: TRBV28
size: NA
J: TRBJ1-5
D: NA
CDR3: CASSLSYRRGNQPQHF
DNA: TGTGCCAGCAGTTTGTCGTACAGGCGAGGCAATCAGCCCCAGCATTTT

V: TRBV9
size: NA
J: TRBJ2-7
D: NA
CDR3: CASSPGLEGWSYEQYF
DNA: TGTGCCAGCAGCCCGGGCTTGGAGGGTTGGAGCTACGAGCAGTACTTC

V: TRBV7-3
size: NA
J: TRBJ1-2
D: TRBD1
CDR3: CASSSPGQGNNGYTF
DNA: TGTGCCAGCAGCTCACCGGGACAGGGGAATAATGGCTACACCTTC

V: TRBV21-1
size: NA
J: TRBJ2-1
D: NA
CDR3: CASSKGAPPRALAGVPYNEQFF
DNA: TGTGCCAGCAGCAAAGGTGCTCCTCCCCGGGCACTAGCGGGAGTCCCCTACAATGAGCAGTTCTTC

V: TRBV5-1
size: NA
J: TRBJ2-7
D: TRBD2
CDR3: CASSLAGGNLGYEQYF
DNA: TGCGCCAGCAGCTTGGCCGGGGGGAACTTAGGCTACGAGCAGTACTTC

V: TRBV27
size: NA
J: TRBJ2-6
D: NA
CDR3: CASSQSGANVLTF
DNA: TGTGCCAGCAGTCAGTCAGGGGCCAACGTCCTGACTTTC

V: TRBV19
size: NA
J: TRBJ1-5
D: NA
CDR3: CASSYQEGQPQHF
DNA: TGTGCCAGTAGTTACCAGGAGGGACAGCCCCAGCATTTT

V: TRBV28
size: NA
J: TRBJ2-1
D: NA
CDR3: CASSLLTGVDNEQFF
DNA: TGTGCCAGCAGTTTATTAACGGGAGTCGACAATGAGCAGTTCTTC

V: TRBV27
size: once
J: TRBJ1-2
D: NA
CDR3: CASSSFNRGGYTF
DNA: TGTGCCAGCAGTTCCTTCAATAGGGGTGGCTACACCTTC

V: TRBV4-1
size: NA
J: TRBJ2-7
D: TRBD2
CDR3: CASSQVLATGREQYF
DNA: TGCGCCAGCAGCCAAGTACTAGCGACCGGGCGAGAGCAGTACTTC

V: TRBV20-1
size: NA
J: TRBJ2-7
D: NA
CDR3: CSARVGQYF
DNA: TGCAGTGCCCGGGTAGGGCAGTACTTC

V: TRBV27
size: NA
J: TRBJ1-2
D: TRBD1
CDR3: CASSLYVRQGRSYGYTF
DNA: TGTGCCAGCAGTTTGTATGTCCGACAGGGGCGATCCTATGGCTACACCTTC

V: TRBV10-3
size: NA
J: TRBJ2-6
D: TRBD1
CDR3: CAISDPGQGPSGANVLTF
DNA: TGTGCCATCAGCGATCCGGGACAGGGACCCTCTGGGGCCAACGTCCTGACTTTC

V: TRBV10-3
size: NA
J: TRBJ1-5
D: NA
CDR3: CAIKSGINQPQHF
DNA: TGTGCCATCAAGTCCGGGATCAATCAGCCCCAGCATTTT

V: TRBV4-1
size: NA
J: TRBJ2-4
D: TRBD1
CDR3: CASSQDGGQGLAKNIQYF
DNA: TGCGCCAGCAGCCAAGATGGTGGACAGGGATTAGCCAAAAACATTCAGTACTTC

V: TRBV4-1
size: NA
J: TRBJ1-3
D: NA
CDR3: CASSQEPGISGNTIYF
DNA: TGCGCCAGCAGCCAAGAACCCGGTATCTCTGGAAACACCATATATTTT

V: TRBV19
size: NA
J: TRBJ2-7
D: TRBD2
CDR3: CASSPRLAGHYEQYF
DNA: TGTGCCAGTAGTCCAAGGCTAGCGGGACACTACGAGCAGTACTTC

V: TRBV5-1
size: NA
J: TRBJ2-1
D: NA
CDR3: CASSLETGYNEQFF
DNA: TGCGCCAGCAGCTTGGAAACAGGTTACAATGAGCAGTTCTTC

V: TRBV5-6
size: NA
J: TRBJ2-5
D: NA
CDR3: CASSLEGFQYF
DNA: TGTGCCAGCAGCTTAGAGGGTTTTCAGTACTTC

V: TRBV4-3
size: NA
J: TRBJ2-5
D: TRBD2
CDR3: CASSQLMMGTSGQETQYF
DNA: TGCGCCAGCAGCCAACTGATGATGGGGACTAGCGGACAAGAGACCCAGTACTTC

V: TRBV4-3
size: NA
J: TRBJ2-1
D: NA
CDR3: CASSQDQRQGLLNGEQFF
DNA: TGCGCCAGCAGCCAAGATCAACGTCAGGGGCTATTAAACGGTGAGCAGTTCTTC

V: TRBV11-2
size: NA
J: TRBJ2-3
D: NA
CDR3: CASSSPGSGQDTQYF
DNA: TGTGCCAGCAGCTCCCCTGGTTCAGGTCAAGATACGCAGTATTTT

V: TRBV10-1
size: NA
J: TRBJ1-5
D: NA
CDR3: CASSDHNQPQHF
DNA: TGCGCCAGCAGTGACCACAATCAGCCCCAGCATTTT

V: TRBV7-9
size: NA
J: TRBJ1-1
D: TRBD1
CDR3: CASSYRQGTPLNTEAFF
DNA: TGTGCCAGCAGCTATCGACAGGGAACCCCACTGAACACTGAAGCTTTCTTT

V: TRBV28
size: NA
J: TRBJ2-7
D: TRBD2
CDR3: CASSSQIIAGASYEQYF
DNA: TGTGCCAGCAGTTCCCAAATTATAGCGGGAGCTTCTTACGAGCAGTACTTC

V: TRBV6-8
size: few
J: TRBJ2-7
D: TRBD1
CDR3: CAPSRTGSGYEQYF
DNA: TGTGCCCCCTCAAGGACAGGGTCCGGCTACGAGCAGTACTTC

V: TRBV5-1
size: NA
J: TRBJ1-2
D: NA
CDR3: CASSLAEPPGYTF
DNA: TGCGCCAGCAGCTTGGCCGAGCCGCCCGGCTACACCTTC

V: TRBV5-4
size: NA
J: TRBJ2-1
D: TRBD2
CDR3: CASSSGLAGEEQFF
DNA: TGTGCCAGCAGCTCGGGACTAGCGGGAGAGGAGCAGTTCTTC

V: TRBV21-1
size: NA
J: TRBJ2-5
D: NA
CDR3: CASPSRVEETQYF
DNA: TGTGCCAGCCCCAGCCGGGTAGAGGAGACCCAGTACTTC

V: TRBV4-1
size: once
J: TRBJ2-1
D: NA
CDR3: CASSHLAVTSYNEQFF
DNA: TGCGCCAGCAGCCACTTAGCGGTGACCTCCTACAATGAGCAGTTCTTC

V: TRBV6-4
size: once
J: TRBJ1-2
D: TRBD1
CDR3: CASSARTGGADGYTF
DNA: TGTGCCAGCAGTGCCCGGACAGGGGGCGCGGATGGCTACACCTTC

V: TRBV7-2
size: NA
J: TRBJ2-7
D: TRBD1
CDR3: CASSPGQGKEQYF
DNA: TGTGCCAGCAGCCCGGGACAGGGGAAGGAGCAGTACTTC

V: TRBV29-1
size: NA
J: TRBJ1-1
D: TRBD1
CDR3: CSVIQGLNTEAFF
DNA: TGCAGCGTTATACAGGGGCTTAACACTGAAGCTTTCTTT

V: TRBV27
size: NA
J: TRBJ2-2
D: NA
CDR3: CASSFSLEGGELFF
DNA: TGTGCCAGCAGTTTCTCTCTGGAGGGCGGGGAGCTGTTTTTT